The present entry profiles one TCR beta chain with its context. Its antigen is still unknown. No per-base quality is available; no much larger clone lies one base away. Library generation was performed with multiplex PCR. These reads were obtained on an Illumina HiSeq 4000. CDR3 regions were amplified by Arm-PCR with iRepertoire HTBI primers to construct TCR beta libraries. Before sequencing, the PCR products went through gel purification. Per the authors' processing: A total of 62 TRBV and about 13 TRBJ segments were identified across samples and were used for gene usage analysis of CDR3 amino acid clonotypes. COPE and FqMerger were used to merge filtered high-quality paired reads into contigs. BLAST was used to align contigs to IMGT TRBV, TRBD and TRBJ reference genes, with CDR3 defined following IMGT. Any clonotype with a frequency above 0.1% was classified as a highly expanded clone. Shannon entropy was used to measure repertoire diversity, and the Gini coefficient was used to measure V-J evenness. A clonotype was considered public if more than one individual shared it. TCRdb reran the public reads through fastp at Q25 and MiXCR, keeping productive beta chains. Under each unique CDR3 protein, matching rows form one entry showing the most common genes and DNA. The V and J calls, along with clone size, are taken from TCRdb and not from the paper's own processing. This sample comprises 350,000 to 400,000 distinct CDR3 sequences, 15% to 18% of them detected only once. The ten largest clones add up to about a fifth of the sample.

The data are from a study of regulatory T cells in long-lasting Graves disease (TCRdb year 2021). General notes on the study: Newly diagnosed Graves' disease patients had taken antithyroid drugs for less than 3 months. This study used TCR sequencing and RNA sequencing of peripheral blood to compare persistent Graves' disease patients against newly diagnosed Graves' disease patients. The study took place in China and was registered as a clinical trial. TCR sequencing covered about 13 persistent and some 20 newly diagnosed Graves' disease patients, about 35 samples in total. Overall study outcomes, separate from this receptor: As a limitation, the authors acknowledged that the small sample size may reduce accuracy. Lower TCR Shannon entropy and fewer highly expanded clones were observed in persistent Graves' disease patients than in newly diagnosed patients, which suggested clonal expansion. Sequencing and analysis were limited to the TCR beta chain. Persistent disease showed preferential use of TRBV28, TRBJ1-2 and TRBJ2-5, whereas newly diagnosed disease favored TRBV20-1 and TRBJ2-1. Persistent patients shared more public clonotypes among themselves (around 2,800) than newly diagnosed patients did (over 900). Because the primary lesion, thyroid tissue, could not be accessed, the study looked at peripheral blood alone.

Trimming leaves V shorter by 3 bases and J shorter by 7 bases, with the junction holding 8 bases beyond the gene matches. CDR1 and CDR2 are drawn from the germline V gene (reference sequence): GTSNPN, SVGIG. From the cysteine up to the phenylalanine, the CDR3 has a length of 14 residues. The DNA shown is the 42-base CDR3, in frame from base 1. The label giving this sample's time point can be read as: newly diagnosed GD, antithyroid drugs for less than 3 months. RNA was extracted from PBMCs in TRIzol for both TCR sequencing and RNA sequencing. The diagnosis of Graves' disease followed American Thyroid Association guidelines. Patients were recruited from an endocrinology department in Xi'an, China. Each patient gave about 9.1 milliliters of peripheral blood, collected in an EDTA anticoagulant tube. Ficoll Paque Plus density gradient separation was used to isolate PBMCs, and no further T cell sorting was done. An Agilent 2100 Bioanalyzer and agarose gel were used to assess RNA quality, and a NanoDrop 2000 was used to measure RNA concentration.

The sample here was peripheral blood mononuclear cells (PBMCs), taken at new diagnosis, from a patient treated with antithyroid drugs. This TCR was sampled from a female donor with Graves disease. This sequence uses TRBV30 and TRBJ2-7; 11 central nucleotides agree with TRBD2. This receptor carries the CDR3 CAWSPGLADPEQYF. The nucleotide sequence reads TGTGCCTGGAGCCCGGGACTAGCGGATCCTGAGCAGTACTTC.